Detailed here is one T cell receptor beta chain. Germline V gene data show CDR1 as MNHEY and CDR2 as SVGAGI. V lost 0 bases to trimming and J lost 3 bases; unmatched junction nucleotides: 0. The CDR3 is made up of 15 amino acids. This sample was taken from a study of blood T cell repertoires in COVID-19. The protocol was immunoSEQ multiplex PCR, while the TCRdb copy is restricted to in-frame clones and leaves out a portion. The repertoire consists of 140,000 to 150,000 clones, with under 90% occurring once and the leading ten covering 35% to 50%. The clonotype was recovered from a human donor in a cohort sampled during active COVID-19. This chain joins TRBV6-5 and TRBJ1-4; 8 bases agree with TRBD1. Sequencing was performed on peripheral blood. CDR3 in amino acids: CASSYSTGANEKLFF. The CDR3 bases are TGTGCCAGCAGTTACTCGACAGGGGCTAATGAAAAACTGTTTTTT.